This is a list of T cell receptor beta chains from one sample in a study of cytomegalovirus exposure and HLA in healthy donors. The table came from immunoSEQ multiplex PCR; TCRdb's copy has only in-frame clones and leaves some out. The data contain some 110,000 clones, about 84% of them singletons. The sample taken for sequencing was PBMCs. The receptors shown here come from a man aged 18-30 years in good health and CMV-seronegative. Both conserved end residues are part of each CDR3. Fields, in order: J gene, D gene, V gene, clone size, CDR3 DNA, CDR3 protein. The D gene is left open where the match is weak. For some rows the clone size is stated as once, few or many, or as a class when expanded; others skip it.

>TRBJ2-7|-|TRBV5-4|-
TGTGCCAGCAGCACACGGCCGGGGAGCTACGAGCAGTACTTC
CASSTRPGSYEQYF
>TRBJ2-7|TRBD2|TRBV27|-
TGTGCCAGCAATCATCGATTAGCGGGGTTTTACGAGCAGTACTTC
CASNHRLAGFYEQYF
>TRBJ2-7|-|TRBV7-2|-
TGTGCCAGCAGCTTAGTAGTCTACGAGCAGTACTTC
CASSLVVYEQYF
>TRBJ2-1|TRBD1|TRBV18|-
TGTGCCAGCTCACGACTCGGGACAGGGCGCAATGAGCAGTTCTTC
CASSRLGTGRNEQFF
>TRBJ1-1|-|TRBV10-3|-
TGTGCCATCAGTGAGCACGATCAGGGGTCCCTTGGTCTTGGAGCTTTCTTT
CAISEHDQGSLGLGAFF
>TRBJ1-2|-|TRBV6-1|-
TGTGCCAGCAGTGAGGGGACGGCGAGGAGGGTTGTTGGCTACACCTTC
CASSEGTARRVVGYTF
>TRBJ2-2|TRBD2|TRBV27|-
TGTGCCAGCAGTGCCCGCGGGAGCGCGAACACCGGGGAGCTGTTTTTT
CASSARGSANTGELFF
>TRBJ1-4|TRBD1|TRBV7-6|-
TGTGCCAGCAGCCCTACGACAGGGTCGGGTGAAAAACTGTTTTTT
CASSPTTGSGEKLFF
>TRBJ2-1|TRBD2|TRBV6-1|-
TGTGCCAGCAGTGTACAGCGGGGCGGCTACAATGAGCAGTTCTTC
CASSVQRGGYNEQFF
>TRBJ1-1|TRBD1|TRBV27|-
TGTGCCAGCAGTTGGACAGGTATGAACACTGAAGCTTTCTTT
CASSWTGMNTEAFF
>TRBJ1-2|-|TRBV30|few
TGTGCCTGGAGTGCGGGCTATGGCTACACCTTC
CAWSAGYGYTF
>TRBJ2-5|-|TRBV27|-
TGTGCCAGCAGTCCTCTGGGCAGGGGAACCCAAGAGACCCAGTACTTC
CASSPLGRGTQETQYF
>TRBJ2-2|-|TRBV6-1|-
TGTGCCAGCATCTCCAGAGGGTACACCGGGGAGCTGTTTTTT
CASISRGYTGELFF
>TRBJ2-1|TRBD2|TRBV30|few
TGTGCCTGGAGTGTGGAACTAGCGGGCACGTACAATGAGCAGTTCTTC
CAWSVELAGTYNEQFF
>TRBJ1-2|TRBD1|TRBV30|-
TGTGCCTGGACCCCCGGGACAGGGAACGGCTACACCTTC
CAWTPGTGNGYTF
>TRBJ1-1|TRBD1|TRBV19|-
TGTGCCATTGGGAGGGCAGGGGGCATGAACACTGAAGCTTTCTTT
CAIGRAGGMNTEAFF
>TRBJ1-5|-|TRBV5-6|few
TGTGCCAGCAGCAAGGCTGACACCCATAGCAATCAGCCCCAGCATTTT
CASSKADTHSNQPQHF
>TRBJ2-2|-|TRBV4-1|once
TGCGCCAGCAGCCAAGATACGGGGAGCGCGAACACCGGGGAGCTGTTTTTT
CASSQDTGSANTGELFF
>TRBJ1-3|-|TRBV29-1|-
TGCAGCGTTGACCGGCGGGGCAGGGACTCTGGAAACACCATATATTTT
CSVDRRGRDSGNTIYF
>TRBJ2-1|TRBD2|TRBV7-8|-
TGTGCCACCAGTGCGGGTAGCGGGGACTACAATGAGCAGTTCTTC
CATSAGSGDYNEQFF
>TRBJ2-5|TRBD2|TRBV14|-
TGTGCCAGCGCTAGCGGGAAACAGACCCAGTACTTC
CASASGKQTQYF
>TRBJ2-2|TRBD1|TRBV30|-
TGTGCCTGGAGTGTACCGGACAGGGGGGACGGGGAGCTGTTTTTT
CAWSVPDRGDGELFF
>TRBJ1-5|TRBD1|TRBV30|-
TGTGCCTGGACCGACAGGGATCACAATCAGCCCCAGCATTTT
CAWTDRDHNQPQHF
>TRBJ1-5|-|TRBV30|-
TGTGCCTGGAGTGGGACGGGAGATCAATCCCAGCATTTT
CAWSGTGDQSQHF
>TRBJ1-5|TRBD1|TRBV6-1|-
TGTGCCAGCATACCCGGGACAGTAGGCAATCAGCCCCAGCATTTT
CASIPGTVGNQPQHF
>TRBJ2-4|TRBD1|TRBV6-1|-
TGTGCCAGCAGTGAAAAGGGGACAGGGAACATTCAGTACTTC
CASSEKGTGNIQYF
>TRBJ1-5|-|TRBV6-5|-
TGTGCCAGCGCCCTCATTACAGGGTCTAATCAGCCCCAGCATTTT
CASALITGSNQPQHF
>TRBJ1-1|-|TRBV5-1|-
TGCGCCAGCAGCCCAGACAGTTGGAACACTGAAGCTTTCTTT
CASSPDSWNTEAFF
>TRBJ2-5|TRBD2|TRBV5-1|-
TGCGCCAGCAGCTTCGGACTAGCGGGAGGCGGGGAGACCCAGTACTTC
CASSFGLAGGGETQYF
>TRBJ1-2|TRBD1|TRBV7-9|-
TGTGCCAGCAGCTTAGCGGGACAGGACCCAACTCCTAACTATGGCTACACCTTC
CASSLAGQDPTPNYGYTF
>TRBJ2-1|TRBD2|TRBV27|once
TGTGCCAGCAGTTTACGGCCTGGCCTAGCGGGAGTGTCAAATGAGCAGTTCTTC
CASSLRPGLAGVSNEQFF
>TRBJ1-2|-|TRBV7-9|few
TGTGCCAGCAGCTTCTTGGCCAGGGGTGATGGCTACACCTTC
CASSFLARGDGYTF
>TRBJ2-3|TRBD2|TRBV5-4|once
TGTGCCAGCTCACCCGGACTAGCGGGGGGGAAATTGTGGGATACGCAGTATTTT
CASSPGLAGGKLWDTQYF
>TRBJ2-5|TRBD1|TRBV6-1|once
TGTGCCAGCAGTCCCGGGACAGGCCAAGAGACCCAGTACTTC
CASSPGTGQETQYF
>TRBJ1-3|TRBD1|TRBV6-5|-
TGTGCCAGCAGACAGGGGCACGGTGGAAACACCATATATTTT
CASRQGHGGNTIYF
>TRBJ1-3|TRBD1|TRBV25-1|-
TGTGCCAGCAGTGAGACAGGGGCTGGAAACACCATATATTTT
CASSETGAGNTIYF
>TRBJ2-1|-|TRBV12-5|-
TGTGCTAGTGGTTCCACATTAGCAGGAGGGTTAGAGAATGAGCAGTTCTTC
CASGSTLAGGLENEQFF
>TRBJ2-3|TRBD2|TRBV5-5|-
TGTGCCAGCAGCTTGGTCCTAGCGGGGGGGTATACGCAGTATTTT
CASSLVLAGGYTQYF
>TRBJ2-2|TRBD2|TRBV4-1|-
TGCGCCAGCGAACTAGCGGAGAACACCGGGGAGCTGTTTTTT
CASELAENTGELFF
>TRBJ2-2|TRBD2|TRBV7-6|-
TGTGCCAGCAGCTTAACTAGCGGGAGCCCTACCGGGGAGCTGTTTTTT
CASSLTSGSPTGELFF
>TRBJ1-3|-|TRBV6-5|few
TGTGCCAGCACCGCGACAGTCCCGGGAAACACCATATATTTT
CASTATVPGNTIYF
>TRBJ2-7|TRBD2|TRBV7-2|-
TGTGCCAGCAGCCCGTCCGGGACTAGCGGGACCGAGCAGTACTTC
CASSPSGTSGTEQYF
>TRBJ2-5|TRBD2|TRBV18|-
TGTGCCAGCTCCCGACGACCTAGCGGTAAAGAGACCCAGTACTTC
CASSRRPSGKETQYF
>TRBJ2-3|TRBD2|TRBV4-1|-
TGCGCCAGCAGCCAGACTAGCGGGGGGGCCTCCGATACGCAGTATTTT
CASSQTSGGASDTQYF
>TRBJ1-2|-|TRBV6-6|-
TGTGCGTGGGCAGGGCAAAACTATGGCTACACCTTC
CAWAGQNYGYTF
>TRBJ2-1|TRBD2|TRBV5-1|-
TGCGCCAGCAGCCCCCTGAGGGGAGGGGCCTACAATGAGCAGTTCTTC
CASSPLRGGAYNEQFF
>TRBJ1-2|TRBD1|TRBV7-9|-
TGTGCCAGCAGCAATGTTTTAGGGACAGGGGACTATGGCTACACCTTC
CASSNVLGTGDYGYTF
>TRBJ1-1|TRBD1|TRBV5-6|-
TGTGCCAGCAGCCGGACAGGGGACAACACTGAAGCTTTCTTT
CASSRTGDNTEAFF
>TRBJ2-2|TRBD2|TRBV27|-
TGTGCCAGCAGTTTGTGGGAGGGTCCCGGGGAGCTGTTTTTT
CASSLWEGPGELFF
>TRBJ2-1|TRBD2|TRBV11-2|-
TGTGCCAGCAGCCGCCAAAGGACTAGCGGCTACAATGAGCAGTTCTTC
CASSRQRTSGYNEQFF
>TRBJ2-3|TRBD2|TRBV5-6|-
TGTGCCAGCAGACCTGGACTAGCGGGAGGGACAGATACGCAGTATTTT
CASRPGLAGGTDTQYF
>TRBJ1-6|TRBD1|TRBV5-6|few
TGTGCCAGAGGACAGGGCGGTCGGGATTCACCCCTCCACTTT
CARGQGGRDSPLHF
>TRBJ1-2|TRBD1|TRBV14|-
TGTGCCAGCAGCCTAGGGACAGGGCCCTATGGCTACACCTTC
CASSLGTGPYGYTF